The present entry profiles one T cell receptor beta chain with its context. There are 14 residues in the CDR3. V was pared by 3 bases and J by 0 bases, with 9 bases between. Germline CDR1 and CDR2: KGHSH and LQKENI. Sequencing used immunoSEQ multiplex PCR; TCRdb keeps in-frame clones, though not all of them. Of roughly 45,000 clones in the sample, about 81% were seen once. The data derive from a study of OX40 agonist ivuxolimab in advanced cancers. The V and J genes are TRBV18 and TRBJ2-7; D may be TRBD2 (6 bases). This TCR was sampled from an adult with an advanced solid tumor such as melanoma, head and neck, liver or kidney cancer. Sequenced material: CD4+ or CD8+ T cells sorted from blood, taken in a trial of the OX40 agonist ivuxolimab. CDR3 sequence (DNA): TGTGCCAGCTCACCCGAGACTAGCTCCTACGAGCAGTACTTC. It translates to CASSPETSSYEQYF.